This T cell receptor beta chain appears in the sequencing data of a study of T cell repertoires in cytomegalovirus infection (dated by TCRdb to about 2019). About the full investigation: Peptide stimulations targeted recently identified HLA-C-restricted CMV epitopes, whose presentation resists viral immunomodulation, together with well-studied HLA-B-restricted epitopes. Because public TCR beta signatures pointed to carriage of CMV infection together with the matching HLA type, the HLA type of each donor mattered for the analysis.

These reads were obtained on an Illumina HiSeq 1500. The public reads were reanalyzed by TCRdb: fastp trimming at Q25, MiXCR alignment, in-frame beta chains only. Identical CDR3 proteins give one entry, which carries the most common genes and DNA. This sample holds roughly 500,000 distinct CDR3 sequences; approximately 40% were observed only once. About two fifths of the sample belongs to the ten largest clones. Overall study results and their limits: Carriers of CMV infection plus the relevant HLA type were discriminated by the cumulative frequency of public TCR beta family members in the study cohort and in an independent approximately 360-donor cohort. The ex vivo response was dominated by HLA-C-restricted CMV-specific TCR beta clonotypes, which also provided the single most frequent clonotype in two of eight donors.

The treatment or condition tag for this specimen amounts to: in vitro stimulation with specific CMV peptide epitopes to enrich CMV-specific T cells. As to this clonotype: This receptor's antigen is unknown. Per-base quality was not reported, and no clone a single base away is much larger than it.

The clonotype was recovered from a human donor in good health (CMV status not recorded). Some clones in this sample may be carry-over from other donors' samples. Sequenced material: cultured PBMCs, taken from culture after CMV antigen stimulation.

The DNA sequence reads TGTGCCAGCAGTCTCGGGGCAGGGGTTAAAGAAAGTAAGCAGTTCTTC. Its protein reads: CASSLGAGVKESKQFF. The chain uses TRBV12-3 or TRBV12-4 and TRBJ2-1; 6 matching bases give a weak D call of TRBD1. The CDR3, cysteine through phenylalanine, is 16 amino acids long. CDR3 DNA is the only sequence kept; it has 48 bases, read in frame from the first base. V was cut back by 5 bases and J by 11 bases, leaving a gap of 25 bases between them.